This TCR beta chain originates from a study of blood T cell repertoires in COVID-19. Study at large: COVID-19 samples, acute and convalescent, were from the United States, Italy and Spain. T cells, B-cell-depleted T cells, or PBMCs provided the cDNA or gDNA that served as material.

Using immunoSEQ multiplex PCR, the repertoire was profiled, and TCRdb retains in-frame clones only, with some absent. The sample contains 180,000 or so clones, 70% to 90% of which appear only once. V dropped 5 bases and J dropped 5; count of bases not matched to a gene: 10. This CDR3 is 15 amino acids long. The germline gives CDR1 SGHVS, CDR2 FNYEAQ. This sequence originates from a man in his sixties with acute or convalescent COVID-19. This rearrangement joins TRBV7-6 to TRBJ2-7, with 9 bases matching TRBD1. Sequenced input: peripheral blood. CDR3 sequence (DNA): TGTGCCAGCAGCCCATACCCGGGACAGGGTAACGAGCAGTACTTC. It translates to CASSPYPGQGNEQYF.